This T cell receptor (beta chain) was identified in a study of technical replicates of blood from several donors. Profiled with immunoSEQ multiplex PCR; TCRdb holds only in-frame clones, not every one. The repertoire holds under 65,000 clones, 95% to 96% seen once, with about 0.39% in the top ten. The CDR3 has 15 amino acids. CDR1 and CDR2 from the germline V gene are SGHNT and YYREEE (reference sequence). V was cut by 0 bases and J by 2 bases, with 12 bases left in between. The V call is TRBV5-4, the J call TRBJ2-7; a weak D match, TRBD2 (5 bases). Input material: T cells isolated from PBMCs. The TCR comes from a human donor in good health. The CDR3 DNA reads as TGTGCCAGCAGCTTGGGGCTAGCACCCGCCTACGAGCAGTACTTC. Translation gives CASSLGLAPAYEQYF.